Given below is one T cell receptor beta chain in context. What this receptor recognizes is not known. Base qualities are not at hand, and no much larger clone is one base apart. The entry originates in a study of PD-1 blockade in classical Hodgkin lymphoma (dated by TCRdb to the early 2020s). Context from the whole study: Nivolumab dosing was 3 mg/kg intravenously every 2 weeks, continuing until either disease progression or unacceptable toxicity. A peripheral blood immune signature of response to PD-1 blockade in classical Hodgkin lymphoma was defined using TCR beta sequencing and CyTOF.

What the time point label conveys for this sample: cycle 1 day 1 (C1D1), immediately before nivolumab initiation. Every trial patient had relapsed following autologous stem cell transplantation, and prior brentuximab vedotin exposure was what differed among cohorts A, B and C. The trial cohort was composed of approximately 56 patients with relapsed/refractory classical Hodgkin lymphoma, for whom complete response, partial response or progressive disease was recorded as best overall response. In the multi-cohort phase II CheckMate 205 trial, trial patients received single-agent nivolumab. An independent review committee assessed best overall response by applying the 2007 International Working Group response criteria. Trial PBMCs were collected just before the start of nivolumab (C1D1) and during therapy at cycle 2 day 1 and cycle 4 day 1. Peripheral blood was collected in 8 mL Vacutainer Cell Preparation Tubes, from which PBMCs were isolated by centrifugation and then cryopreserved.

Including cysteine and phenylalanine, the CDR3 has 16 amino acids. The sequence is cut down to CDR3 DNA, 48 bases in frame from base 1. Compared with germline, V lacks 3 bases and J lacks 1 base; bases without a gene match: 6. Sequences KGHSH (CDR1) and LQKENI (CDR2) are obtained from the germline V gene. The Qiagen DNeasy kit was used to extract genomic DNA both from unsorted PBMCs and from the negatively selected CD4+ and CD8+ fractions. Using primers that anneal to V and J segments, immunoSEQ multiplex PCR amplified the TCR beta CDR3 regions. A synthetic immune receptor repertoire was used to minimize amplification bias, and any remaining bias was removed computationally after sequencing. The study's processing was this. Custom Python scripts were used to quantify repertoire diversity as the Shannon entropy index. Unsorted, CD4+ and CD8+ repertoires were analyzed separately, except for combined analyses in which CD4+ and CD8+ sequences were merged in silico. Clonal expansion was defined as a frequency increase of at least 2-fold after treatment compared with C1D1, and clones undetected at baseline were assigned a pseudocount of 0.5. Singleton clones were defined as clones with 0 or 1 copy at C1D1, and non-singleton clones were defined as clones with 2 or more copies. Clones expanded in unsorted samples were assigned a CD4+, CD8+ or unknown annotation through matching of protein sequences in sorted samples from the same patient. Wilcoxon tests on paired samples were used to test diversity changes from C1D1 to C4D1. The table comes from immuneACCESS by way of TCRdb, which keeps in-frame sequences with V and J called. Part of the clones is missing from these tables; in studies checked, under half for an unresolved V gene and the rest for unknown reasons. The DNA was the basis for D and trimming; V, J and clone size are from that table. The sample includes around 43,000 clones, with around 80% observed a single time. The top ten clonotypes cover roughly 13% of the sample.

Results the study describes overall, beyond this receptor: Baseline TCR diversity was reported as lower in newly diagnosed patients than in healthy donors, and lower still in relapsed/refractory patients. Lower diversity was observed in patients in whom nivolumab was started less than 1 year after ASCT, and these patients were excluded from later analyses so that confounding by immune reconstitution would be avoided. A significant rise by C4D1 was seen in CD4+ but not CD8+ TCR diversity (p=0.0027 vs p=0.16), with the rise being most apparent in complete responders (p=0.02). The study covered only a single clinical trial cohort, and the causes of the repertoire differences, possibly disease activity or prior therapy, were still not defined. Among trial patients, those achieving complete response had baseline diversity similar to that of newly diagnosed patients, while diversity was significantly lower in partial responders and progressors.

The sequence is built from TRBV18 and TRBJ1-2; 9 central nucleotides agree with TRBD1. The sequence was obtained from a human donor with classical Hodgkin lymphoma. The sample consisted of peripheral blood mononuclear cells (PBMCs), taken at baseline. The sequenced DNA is TGTGCCAGCTCACCTCAGGACAGGGGCGATAACTATGGCTACACCTTC. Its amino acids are CASSPQDRGDNYGYTF.